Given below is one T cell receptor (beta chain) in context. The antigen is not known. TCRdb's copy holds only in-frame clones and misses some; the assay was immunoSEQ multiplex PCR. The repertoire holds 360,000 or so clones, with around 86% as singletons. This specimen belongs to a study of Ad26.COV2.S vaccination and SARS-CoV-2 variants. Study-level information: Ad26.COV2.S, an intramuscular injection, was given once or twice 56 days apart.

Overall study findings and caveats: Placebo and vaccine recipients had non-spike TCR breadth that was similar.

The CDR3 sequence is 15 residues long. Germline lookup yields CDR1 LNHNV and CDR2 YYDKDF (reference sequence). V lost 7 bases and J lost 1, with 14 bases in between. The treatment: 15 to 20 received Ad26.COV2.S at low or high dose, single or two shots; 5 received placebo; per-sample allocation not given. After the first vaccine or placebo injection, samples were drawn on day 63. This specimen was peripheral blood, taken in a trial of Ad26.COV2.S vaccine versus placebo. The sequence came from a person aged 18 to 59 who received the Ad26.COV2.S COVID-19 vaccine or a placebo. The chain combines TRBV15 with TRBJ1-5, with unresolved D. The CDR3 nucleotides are TGTGCCACCACCCGATTGGCCCGGAGCAATCAGCCCCAGCATTTT. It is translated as CATTRLARSNQPQHF. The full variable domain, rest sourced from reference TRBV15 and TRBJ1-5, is DAMVIQNPRYQVTQFGKPVTLSCSQTLNHNVMYWYQQKSSQAPKLLFHYYDKDFNNEADTPDNFQSRRPNTSFCFLDIRSPGLGDTAMYLCATTRLARSNQPQHFGDGTRLSIL.